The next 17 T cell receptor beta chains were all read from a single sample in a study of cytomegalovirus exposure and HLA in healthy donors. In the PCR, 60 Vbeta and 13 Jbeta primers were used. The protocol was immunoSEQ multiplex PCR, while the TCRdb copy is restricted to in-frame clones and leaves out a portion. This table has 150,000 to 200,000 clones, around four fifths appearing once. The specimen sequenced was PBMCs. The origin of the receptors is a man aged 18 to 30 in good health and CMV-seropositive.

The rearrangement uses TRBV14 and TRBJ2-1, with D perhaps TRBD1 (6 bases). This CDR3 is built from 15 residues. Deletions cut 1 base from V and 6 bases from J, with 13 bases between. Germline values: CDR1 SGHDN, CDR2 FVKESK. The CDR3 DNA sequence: TGTGCCAGCAGCCAAGTGATTGGGGGCGGCAATGAGCAGTTCTTC. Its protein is CASSQVIGGGNEQFF.

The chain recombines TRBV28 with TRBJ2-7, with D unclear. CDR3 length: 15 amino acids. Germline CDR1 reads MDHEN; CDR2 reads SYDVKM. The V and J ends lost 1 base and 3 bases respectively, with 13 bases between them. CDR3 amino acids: CASSLSDKPRYEQYF. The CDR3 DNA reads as TGTGCCAGCAGTTTATCCGACAAACCCCGCTACGAGCAGTACTTC. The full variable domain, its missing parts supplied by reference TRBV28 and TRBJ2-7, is DVKVTQSSRYLVKRTGEKVFLECVQDMDHENMFWYRQDPGLGLRLIYFSYDVKMKEKGDIPEGYSVSREKKERFSLILESASTNQTSMYLCASSLSDKPRYEQYFGPGTRLTVT.

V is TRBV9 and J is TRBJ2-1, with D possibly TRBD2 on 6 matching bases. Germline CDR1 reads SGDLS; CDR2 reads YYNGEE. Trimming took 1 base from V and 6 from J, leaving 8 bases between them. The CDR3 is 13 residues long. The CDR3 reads CASSVIGGNEQFF. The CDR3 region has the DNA TGTGCCAGCAGCGTAATCGGGGGCAATGAGCAGTTCTTC.

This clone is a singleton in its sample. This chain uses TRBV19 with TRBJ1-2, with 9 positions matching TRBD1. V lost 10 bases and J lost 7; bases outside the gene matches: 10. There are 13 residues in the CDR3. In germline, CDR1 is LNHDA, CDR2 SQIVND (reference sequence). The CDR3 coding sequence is TGTGCCACTAACCCGGGACAGGGTTCTGGCTACACCTTC. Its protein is CATNPGQGSGYTF.

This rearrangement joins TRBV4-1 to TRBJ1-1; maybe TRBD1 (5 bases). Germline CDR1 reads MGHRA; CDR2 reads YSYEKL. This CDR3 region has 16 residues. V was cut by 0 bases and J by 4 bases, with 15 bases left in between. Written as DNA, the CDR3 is TGCGCCAGCAGCCAAGAGTGGGAGGGTACAGGCACTGAAGCTTTCTTT. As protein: CASSQEWEGTGTEAFF.

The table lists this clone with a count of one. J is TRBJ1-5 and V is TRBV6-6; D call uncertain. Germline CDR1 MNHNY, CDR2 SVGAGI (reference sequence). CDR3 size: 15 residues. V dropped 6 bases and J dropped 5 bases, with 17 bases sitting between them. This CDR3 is CASSSDSLGHQPQHF. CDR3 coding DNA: TGTGCCAGCAGCTCCGACTCGTTAGGTCATCAGCCCCAGCATTTT.

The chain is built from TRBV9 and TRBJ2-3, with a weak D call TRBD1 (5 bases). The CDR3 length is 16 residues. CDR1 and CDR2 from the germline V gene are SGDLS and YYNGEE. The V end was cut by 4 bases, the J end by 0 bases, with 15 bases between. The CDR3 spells CASSIQGRASTDTQYF. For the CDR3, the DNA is TGTGCCAGCAGCATCCAGGGTCGCGCTAGCACAGATACGCAGTATTTT.

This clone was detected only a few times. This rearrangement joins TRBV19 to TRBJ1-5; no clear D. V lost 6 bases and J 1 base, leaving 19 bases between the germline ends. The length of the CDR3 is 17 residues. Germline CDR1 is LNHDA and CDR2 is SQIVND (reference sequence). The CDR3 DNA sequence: TGTGCCAGTAGATCACGAGGGATAGGACGGAGCAATCAGCCCCAGCATTTT. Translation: CASRSRGIGRSNQPQHF.

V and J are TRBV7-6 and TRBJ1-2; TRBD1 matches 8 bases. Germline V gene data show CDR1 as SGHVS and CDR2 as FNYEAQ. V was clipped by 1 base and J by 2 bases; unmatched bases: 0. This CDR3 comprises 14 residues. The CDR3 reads CASSLGDRNYGYTF. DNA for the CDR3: TGTGCCAGCAGCTTAGGGGACAGGAACTATGGCTACACCTTC.

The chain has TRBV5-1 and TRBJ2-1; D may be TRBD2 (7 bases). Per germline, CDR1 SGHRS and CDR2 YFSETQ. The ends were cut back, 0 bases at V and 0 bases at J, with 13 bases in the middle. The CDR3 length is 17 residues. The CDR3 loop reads CASSLVGGAPSYNEQFF. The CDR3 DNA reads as TGCGCCAGCAGCTTGGTAGGGGGGGCCCCCTCCTACAATGAGCAGTTCTTC. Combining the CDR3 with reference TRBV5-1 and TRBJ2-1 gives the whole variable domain KAGVTQTPRYLIKTRGQQVTLSCSPISGHRSVSWYQQTPGQGLQFLFEYFSETQRNKGNFPGRFSGRQFSNSRSEMNVSTLELGDSALYLCASSLVGGAPSYNEQFFGPGTRLTVL.

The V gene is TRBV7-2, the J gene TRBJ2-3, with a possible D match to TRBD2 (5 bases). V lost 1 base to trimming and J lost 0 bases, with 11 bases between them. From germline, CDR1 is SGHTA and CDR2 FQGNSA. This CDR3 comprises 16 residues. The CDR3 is CASSLVGSVSTDTQYF. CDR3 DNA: TGTGCCAGCAGCTTAGTTGGTAGCGTTAGCACAGATACGCAGTATTTT. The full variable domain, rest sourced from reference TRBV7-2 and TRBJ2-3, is GAGVSQSPSNKVTEKGKDVELRCDPISGHTALYWYRQSLGQGLEFLIYFQGNSAPDKSGLPSDRFSAERTGGSVSTLTIQRTQQEDSAVYLCASSLVGSVSTDTQYFGPGTRLTVL.

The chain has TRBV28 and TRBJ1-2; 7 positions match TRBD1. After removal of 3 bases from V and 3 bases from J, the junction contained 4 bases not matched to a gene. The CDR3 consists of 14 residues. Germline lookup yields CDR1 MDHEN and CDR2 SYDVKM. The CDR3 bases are TGTGCCAGCAGTTTGTATCAGGGGGACTATGGCTACACCTTC. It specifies CASSLYQGDYGYTF.

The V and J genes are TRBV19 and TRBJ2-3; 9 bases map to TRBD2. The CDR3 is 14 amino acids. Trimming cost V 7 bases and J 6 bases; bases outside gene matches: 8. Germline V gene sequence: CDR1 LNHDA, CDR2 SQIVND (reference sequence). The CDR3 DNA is TGTGCCAGTAAGGAAACTAGCGGGTTGGATACGCAGTATTTT. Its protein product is CASKETSGLDTQYF.

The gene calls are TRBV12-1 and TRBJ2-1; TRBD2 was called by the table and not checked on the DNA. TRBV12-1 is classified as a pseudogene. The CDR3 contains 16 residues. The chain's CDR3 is CASSFRLESSYNEQFF. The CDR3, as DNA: TGTGCCAGCAGCTTTAGACTCGAGAGCTCCTACAATGAGCAGTTCTTC.

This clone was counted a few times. CDR3 bases: TGCAGCGGGAACCAGGTCCTAGAAAAACTGTTTTTT. Translated, it gives CSGNQVLEKLFF. V and J are TRBV29-1 and TRBJ1-4; D unclear. Trimming left V 7 bases short and J 8 bases short, with 14 bases between. Germline CDR1 SQVTM, CDR2 ANQGSEA. There are 12 residues in the CDR3.

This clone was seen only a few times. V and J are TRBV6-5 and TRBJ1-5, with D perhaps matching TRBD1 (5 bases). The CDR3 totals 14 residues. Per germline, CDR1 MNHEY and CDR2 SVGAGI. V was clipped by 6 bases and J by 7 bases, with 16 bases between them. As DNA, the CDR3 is TGTGCCAGCAGCCAACGGGGGGACTGGCAGCCCCAGCATTTT. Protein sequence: CASSQRGDWQPQHF.

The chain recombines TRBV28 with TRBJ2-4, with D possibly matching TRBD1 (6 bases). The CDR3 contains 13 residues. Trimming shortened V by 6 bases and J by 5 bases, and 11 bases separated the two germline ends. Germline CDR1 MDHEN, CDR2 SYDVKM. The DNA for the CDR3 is TGTGCCAGCAGCCCGAGGACAGAAAACATTCAGTACTTC. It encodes CASSPRTENIQYF.